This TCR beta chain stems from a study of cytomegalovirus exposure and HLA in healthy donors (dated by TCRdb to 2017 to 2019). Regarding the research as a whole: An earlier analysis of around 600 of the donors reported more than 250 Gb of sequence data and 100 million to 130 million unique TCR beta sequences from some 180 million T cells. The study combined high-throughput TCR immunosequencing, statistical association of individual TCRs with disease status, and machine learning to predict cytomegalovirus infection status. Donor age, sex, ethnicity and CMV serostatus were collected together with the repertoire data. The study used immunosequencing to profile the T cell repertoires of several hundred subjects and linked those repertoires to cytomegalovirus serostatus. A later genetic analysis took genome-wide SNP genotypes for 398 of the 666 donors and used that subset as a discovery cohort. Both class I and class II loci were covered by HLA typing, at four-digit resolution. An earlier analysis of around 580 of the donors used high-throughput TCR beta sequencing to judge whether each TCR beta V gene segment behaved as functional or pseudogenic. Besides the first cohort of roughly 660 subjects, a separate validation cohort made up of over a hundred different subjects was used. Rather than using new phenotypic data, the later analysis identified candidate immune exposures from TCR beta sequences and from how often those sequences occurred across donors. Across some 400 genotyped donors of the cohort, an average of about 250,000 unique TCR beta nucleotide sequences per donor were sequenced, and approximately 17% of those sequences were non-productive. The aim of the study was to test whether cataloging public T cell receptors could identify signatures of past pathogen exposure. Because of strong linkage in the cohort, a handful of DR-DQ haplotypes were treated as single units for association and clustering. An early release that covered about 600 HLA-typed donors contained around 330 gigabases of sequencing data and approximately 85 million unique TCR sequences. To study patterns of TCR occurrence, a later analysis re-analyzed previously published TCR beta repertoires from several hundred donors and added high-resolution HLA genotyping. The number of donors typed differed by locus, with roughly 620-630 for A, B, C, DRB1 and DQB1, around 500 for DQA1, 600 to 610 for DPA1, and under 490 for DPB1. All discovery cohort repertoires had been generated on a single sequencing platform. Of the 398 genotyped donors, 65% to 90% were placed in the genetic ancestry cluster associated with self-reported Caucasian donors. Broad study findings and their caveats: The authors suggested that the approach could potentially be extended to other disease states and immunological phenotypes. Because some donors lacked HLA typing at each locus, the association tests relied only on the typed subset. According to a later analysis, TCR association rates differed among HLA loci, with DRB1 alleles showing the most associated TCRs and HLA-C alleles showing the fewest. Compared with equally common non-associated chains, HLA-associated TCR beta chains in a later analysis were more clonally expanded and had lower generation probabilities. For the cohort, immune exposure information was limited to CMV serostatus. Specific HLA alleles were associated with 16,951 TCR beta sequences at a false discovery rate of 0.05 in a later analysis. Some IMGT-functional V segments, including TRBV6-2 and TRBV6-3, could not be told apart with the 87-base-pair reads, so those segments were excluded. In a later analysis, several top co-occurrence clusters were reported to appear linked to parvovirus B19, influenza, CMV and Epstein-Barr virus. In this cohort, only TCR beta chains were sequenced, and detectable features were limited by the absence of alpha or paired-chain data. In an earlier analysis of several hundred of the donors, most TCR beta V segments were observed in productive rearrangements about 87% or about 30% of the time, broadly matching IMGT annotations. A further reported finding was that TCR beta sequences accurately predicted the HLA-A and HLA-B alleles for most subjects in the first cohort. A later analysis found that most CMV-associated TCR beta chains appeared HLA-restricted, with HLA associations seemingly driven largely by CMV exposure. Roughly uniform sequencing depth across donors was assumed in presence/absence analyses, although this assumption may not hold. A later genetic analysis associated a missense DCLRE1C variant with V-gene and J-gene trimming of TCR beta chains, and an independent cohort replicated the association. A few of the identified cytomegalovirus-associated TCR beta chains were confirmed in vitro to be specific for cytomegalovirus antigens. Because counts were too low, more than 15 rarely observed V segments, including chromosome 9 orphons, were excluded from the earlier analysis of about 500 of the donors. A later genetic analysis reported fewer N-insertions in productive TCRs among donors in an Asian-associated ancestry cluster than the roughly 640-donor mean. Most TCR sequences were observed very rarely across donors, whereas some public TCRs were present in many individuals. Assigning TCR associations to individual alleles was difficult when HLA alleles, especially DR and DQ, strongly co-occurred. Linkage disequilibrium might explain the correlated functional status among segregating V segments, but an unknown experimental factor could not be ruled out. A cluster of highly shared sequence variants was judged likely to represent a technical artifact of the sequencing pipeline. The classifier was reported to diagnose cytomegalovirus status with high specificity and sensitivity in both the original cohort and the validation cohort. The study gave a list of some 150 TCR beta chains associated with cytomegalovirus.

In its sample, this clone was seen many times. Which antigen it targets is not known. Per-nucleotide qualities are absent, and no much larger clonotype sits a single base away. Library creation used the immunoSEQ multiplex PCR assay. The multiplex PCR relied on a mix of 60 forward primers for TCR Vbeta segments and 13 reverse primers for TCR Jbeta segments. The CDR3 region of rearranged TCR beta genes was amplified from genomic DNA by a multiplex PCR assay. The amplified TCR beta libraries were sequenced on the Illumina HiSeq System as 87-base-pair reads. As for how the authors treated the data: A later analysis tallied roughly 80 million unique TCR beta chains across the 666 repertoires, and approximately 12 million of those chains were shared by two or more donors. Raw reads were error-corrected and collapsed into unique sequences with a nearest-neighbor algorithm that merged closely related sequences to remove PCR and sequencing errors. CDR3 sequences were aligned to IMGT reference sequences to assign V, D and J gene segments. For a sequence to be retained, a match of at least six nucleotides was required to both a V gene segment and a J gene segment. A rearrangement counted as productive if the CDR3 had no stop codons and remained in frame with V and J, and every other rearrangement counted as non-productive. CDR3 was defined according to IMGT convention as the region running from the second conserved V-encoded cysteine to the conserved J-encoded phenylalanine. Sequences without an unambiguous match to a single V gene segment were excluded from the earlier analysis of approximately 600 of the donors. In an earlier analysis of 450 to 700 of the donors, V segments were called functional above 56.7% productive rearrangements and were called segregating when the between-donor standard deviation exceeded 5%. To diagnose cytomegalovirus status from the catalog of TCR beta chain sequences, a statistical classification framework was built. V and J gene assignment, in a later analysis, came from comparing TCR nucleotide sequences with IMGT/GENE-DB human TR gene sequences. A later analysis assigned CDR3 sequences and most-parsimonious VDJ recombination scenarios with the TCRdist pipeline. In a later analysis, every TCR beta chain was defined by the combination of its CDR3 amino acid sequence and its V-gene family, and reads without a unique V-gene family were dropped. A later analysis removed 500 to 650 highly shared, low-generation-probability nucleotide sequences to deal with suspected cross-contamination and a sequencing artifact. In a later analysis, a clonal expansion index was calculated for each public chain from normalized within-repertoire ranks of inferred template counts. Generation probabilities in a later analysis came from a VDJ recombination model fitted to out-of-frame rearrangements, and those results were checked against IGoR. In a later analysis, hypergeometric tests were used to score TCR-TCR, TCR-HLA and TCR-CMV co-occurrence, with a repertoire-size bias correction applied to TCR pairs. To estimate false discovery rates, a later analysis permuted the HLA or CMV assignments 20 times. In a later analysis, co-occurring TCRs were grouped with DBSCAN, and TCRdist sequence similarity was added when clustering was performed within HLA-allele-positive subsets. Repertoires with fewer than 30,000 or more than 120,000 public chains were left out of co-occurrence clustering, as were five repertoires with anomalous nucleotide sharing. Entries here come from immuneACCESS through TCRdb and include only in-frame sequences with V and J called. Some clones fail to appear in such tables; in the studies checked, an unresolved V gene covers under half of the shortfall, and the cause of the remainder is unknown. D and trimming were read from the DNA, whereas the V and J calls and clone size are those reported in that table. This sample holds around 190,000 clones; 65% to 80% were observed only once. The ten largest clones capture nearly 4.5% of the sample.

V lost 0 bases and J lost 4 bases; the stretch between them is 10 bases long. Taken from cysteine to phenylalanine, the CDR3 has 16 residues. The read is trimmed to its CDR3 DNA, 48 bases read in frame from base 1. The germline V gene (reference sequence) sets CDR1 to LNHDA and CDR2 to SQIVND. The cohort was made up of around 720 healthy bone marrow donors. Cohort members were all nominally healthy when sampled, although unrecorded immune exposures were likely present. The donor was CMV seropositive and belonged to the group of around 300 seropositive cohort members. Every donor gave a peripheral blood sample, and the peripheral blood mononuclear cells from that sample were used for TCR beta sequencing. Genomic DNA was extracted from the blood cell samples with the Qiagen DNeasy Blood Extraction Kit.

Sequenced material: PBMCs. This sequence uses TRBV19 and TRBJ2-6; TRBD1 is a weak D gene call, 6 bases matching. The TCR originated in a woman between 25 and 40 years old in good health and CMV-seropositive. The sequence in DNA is TGTGCCAGTAGTATAGACACAGGGACGGGGGCCAACGTCCTGACTTTC. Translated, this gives CASSIDTGTGANVLTF.